Listed here are 2 T cell receptor beta chains from one sample, sequenced in a study of control samples from healthy donors and cancer patients. Sequencing was performed with immunoSEQ multiplex PCR; in TCRdb, only in-frame clones are kept and a portion is missing. The table records 130,000 or so clones, more than 75% of them present only once. Sequences were obtained from blood. The origin of the receptors is a man aged 30-40 years in good health.

The chain carries TRBV5-1 and TRBJ2-1, with 10 bases fitting TRBD2. CDR1 and CDR2 from the germline V gene are SGHRS and YFSETQ. V shed 4 bases and J 6 bases; nucleotides not matched to a gene: 10. This CDR3 is built from 16 residues. DNA of the CDR3: TGCGCCAGCAGCCGACTAGCGGGCGGGATTGTCAATGAGCAGTTCTTC. Translation gives CASSRLAGGIVNEQFF.

This clone was counted a few times. The rearrangement uses TRBV2 and TRBJ1-1, with unresolved D. There are 11 residues in the CDR3. Germline CDR1 reads SNHLY; CDR2 reads FYNNEI. Trimming left V 6 bases short and J 0 bases short, with 2 bases between. CDR3 in amino acids: CASRLNTEAFF. The CDR3 DNA follows: TGTGCCAGCAGGCTGAACACTGAAGCTTTCTTT.